This T cell receptor (beta chain) was profiled in a study of T cells in Graves' hyperthyroidism and ophthalmopathy. The sample holds many counts of this clonotype. Its antigen is not identified. CDR1 is SGHTA and CDR2 is FQGNSA in the germline V gene. The CDR3 contains 15 residues. Trimming took 3 bases from V and 0 from J, leaving 9 bases between them. Using RNA transcripts as the source, TCR beta CDR3 regions were amplified. First-round RT-PCR with HTBI primers amplified the TCR CDR3 region. TCRdb used MiXCR to reprocess the multiplex PCR reads, holding one entry per CDR3 protein. The table shows nearly 750,000 distinct CDR3 sequences, with just over 35% occurring only once. Broader study findings: Most clonotypes that expanded in the thyroid above 0.001 also showed up in blood.

Fresh 10 ml peripheral blood yielded PBMCs. The sequence derives from a woman aged 40 to 50 with Graves' hyperthyroidism. The specimen sequenced was blood. The genes are TRBV7-2 and TRBJ1-3, with D hard to call. CDR3 in DNA: TGTGCCAGCAGCTTTCGGACTGTCTCTGGAAACACCATATATTTT. Encoded protein: CASSFRTVSGNTIYF.